This record concerns one T cell receptor (beta chain) sequence. This record comes from a study of blood T cell repertoires in COVID-19. This CDR3 contains 15 residues. Germline assignment: CDR1 LNHNV and CDR2 YYDKDF (reference sequence). V was pared by 1 base and J by 4 bases, with 13 bases between. Per the original data handling: Reference gene primer amplification yielded estimated nucleated cell counts. Here immunoSEQ multiplex PCR was the method, and the copy in TCRdb shows in-frame clones only, minus some. The V and J calls and clone size were taken over from that table, and D and trimming were inferred from the DNA. The sample yields under 150,000 clones, roughly three quarters seen once.

The source material was peripheral blood. J is TRBJ2-5 and V is TRBV15; D ambiguous. The source is an elderly man with acute or convalescent COVID-19. The CDR3 region is CATSRGWSLGETQYF. Here the CDR3 DNA reads TGTGCCACCAGCAGAGGATGGAGTCTGGGAGAGACCCAGTACTTC.